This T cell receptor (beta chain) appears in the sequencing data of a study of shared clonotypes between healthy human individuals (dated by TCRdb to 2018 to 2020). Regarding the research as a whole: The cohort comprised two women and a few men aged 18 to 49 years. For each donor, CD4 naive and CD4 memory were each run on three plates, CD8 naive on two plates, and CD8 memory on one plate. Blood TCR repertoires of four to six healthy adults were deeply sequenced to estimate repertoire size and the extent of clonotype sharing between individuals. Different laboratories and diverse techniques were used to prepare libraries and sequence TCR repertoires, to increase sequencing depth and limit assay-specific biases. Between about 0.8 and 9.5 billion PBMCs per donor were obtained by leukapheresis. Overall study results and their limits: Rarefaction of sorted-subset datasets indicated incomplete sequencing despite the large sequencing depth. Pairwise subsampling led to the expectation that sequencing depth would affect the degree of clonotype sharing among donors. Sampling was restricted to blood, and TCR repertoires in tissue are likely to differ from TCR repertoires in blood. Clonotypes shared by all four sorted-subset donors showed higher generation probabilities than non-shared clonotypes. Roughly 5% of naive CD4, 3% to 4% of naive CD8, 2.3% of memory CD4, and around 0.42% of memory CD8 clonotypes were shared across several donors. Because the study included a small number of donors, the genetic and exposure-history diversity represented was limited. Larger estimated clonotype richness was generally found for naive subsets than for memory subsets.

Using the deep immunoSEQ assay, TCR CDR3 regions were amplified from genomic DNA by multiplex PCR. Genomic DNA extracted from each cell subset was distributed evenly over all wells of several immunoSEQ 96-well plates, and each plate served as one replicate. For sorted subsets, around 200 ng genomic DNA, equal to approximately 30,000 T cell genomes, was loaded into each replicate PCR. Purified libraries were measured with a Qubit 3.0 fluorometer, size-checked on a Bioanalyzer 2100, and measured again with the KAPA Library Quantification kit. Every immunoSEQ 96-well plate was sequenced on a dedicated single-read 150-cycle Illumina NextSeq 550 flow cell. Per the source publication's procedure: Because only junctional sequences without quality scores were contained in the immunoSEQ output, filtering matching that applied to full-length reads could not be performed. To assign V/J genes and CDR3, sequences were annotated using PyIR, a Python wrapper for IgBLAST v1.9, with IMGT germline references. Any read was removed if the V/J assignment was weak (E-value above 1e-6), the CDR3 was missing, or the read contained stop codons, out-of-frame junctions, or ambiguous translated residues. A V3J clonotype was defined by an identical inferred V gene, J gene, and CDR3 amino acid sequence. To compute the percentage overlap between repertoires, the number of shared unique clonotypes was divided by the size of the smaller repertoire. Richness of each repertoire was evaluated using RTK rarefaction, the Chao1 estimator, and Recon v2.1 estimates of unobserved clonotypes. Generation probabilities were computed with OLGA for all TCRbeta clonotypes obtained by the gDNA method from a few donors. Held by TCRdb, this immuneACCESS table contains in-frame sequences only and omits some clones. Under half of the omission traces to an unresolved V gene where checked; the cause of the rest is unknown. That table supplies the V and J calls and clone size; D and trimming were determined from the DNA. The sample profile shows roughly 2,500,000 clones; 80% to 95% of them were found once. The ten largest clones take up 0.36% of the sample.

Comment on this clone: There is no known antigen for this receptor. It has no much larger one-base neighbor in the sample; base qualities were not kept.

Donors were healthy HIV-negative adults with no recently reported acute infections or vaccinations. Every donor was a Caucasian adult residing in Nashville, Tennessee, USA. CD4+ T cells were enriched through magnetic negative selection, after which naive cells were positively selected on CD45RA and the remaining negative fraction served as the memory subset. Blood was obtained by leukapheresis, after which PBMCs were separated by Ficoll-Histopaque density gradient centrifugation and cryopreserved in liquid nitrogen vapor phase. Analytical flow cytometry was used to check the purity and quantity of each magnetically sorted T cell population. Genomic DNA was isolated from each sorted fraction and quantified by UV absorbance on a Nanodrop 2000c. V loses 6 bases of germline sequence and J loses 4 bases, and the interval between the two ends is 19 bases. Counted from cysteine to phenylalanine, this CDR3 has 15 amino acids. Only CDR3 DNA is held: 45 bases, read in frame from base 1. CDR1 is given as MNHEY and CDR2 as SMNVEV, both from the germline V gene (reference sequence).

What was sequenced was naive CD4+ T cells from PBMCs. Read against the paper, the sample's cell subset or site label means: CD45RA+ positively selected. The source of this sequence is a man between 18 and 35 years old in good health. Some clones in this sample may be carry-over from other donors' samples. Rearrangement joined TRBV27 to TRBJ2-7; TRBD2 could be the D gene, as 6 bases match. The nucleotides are TGTGCCAGCAGCCGGAAGTGGGACTTAGCGTACGAGCAGTACTTC. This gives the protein CASSRKWDLAYEQYF.